The rows below give T cell receptor beta chains drawn from one sample of a study of blood T cell repertoires in COVID-19. This table comes from immunoSEQ multiplex PCR, and its TCRdb copy is limited to in-frame clones, with some not included. The table has 130,000 or so clones, around 84% seen once; the top ten hold 7% to 10%. Source material: peripheral blood. Receptors were obtained from a woman aged 55-75 years with acute or convalescent COVID-19. Each CDR3 is given with its conserved first and last residue. The D gene is left open where the match is weak. For some rows the clone size is stated as once, few or many, or as a class when expanded; others skip it.

D gene | clone size | CDR3 length | J gene | V gene | CDR3 protein | CDR3 DNA
- | - | 13 | TRBJ2-1 | TRBV11-3 | CASKRDSYNEQFF | TGTGCCAGCAAAAGAGACTCCTACAATGAGCAGTTCTTC
TRBD1 | once | 15 | TRBJ1-1 | TRBV7-8 | CASSRRQGGNTEAFF | TGTGCCAGCAGCCGGCGACAGGGGGGAAACACTGAAGCTTTCTTT
- | - | 14 | TRBJ2-1 | TRBV7-3 | CASSEDSSYNEQFF | TGTGCCAGCAGCGAGGACTCTTCCTACAATGAGCAGTTCTTC
TRBD1 | - | 16 | TRBJ2-2 | TRBV5-1 | CASSLGQGPGTGELFF | TGCGCCAGCAGCTTGGGACAGGGGCCCGGGACCGGGGAGCTGTTTTTT
- | - | 12 | TRBJ1-1 | TRBV28 | CASSLLQGEAFF | TGTGCCAGCAGTCTCCTCCAGGGAGAAGCTTTCTTT
- | - | 15 | TRBJ1-1 | TRBV11-3 | CASSPPGHGDTEAFF | TGTGCCAGCAGCCCGCCGGGACATGGGGACACTGAAGCTTTCTTT
- | - | 17 | TRBJ1-2 | TRBV7-2 | CASSLGQGLGGVYGYTF | TGTGCCAGCAGCTTAGGTCAGGGCTTAGGAGGGGTCTATGGCTACACCTTC
- | - | 13 | TRBJ2-3 | TRBV4-1 | CASSPNPTDTQYF | TGCGCCAGCAGCCCTAATCCCACAGATACGCAGTATTTT
- | - | 14 | TRBJ1-1 | TRBV5-6 | CASSLTYTNTEAFF | TGTGCCAGCAGTCTGACATATACGAACACTGAAGCTTTCTTT
TRBD2 | - | 17 | TRBJ2-3 | TRBV7-2 | CASSLGGLAGITDTQYF | TGTGCCAGCAGCTTAGGGGGACTAGCGGGGATCACAGATACGCAGTATTTT
- | - | 19 | TRBJ2-7 | TRBV7-8 | CASSTRQVPLADMPYEQYF | TGTGCCAGCAGCACAAGACAGGTGCCCCTAGCGGATATGCCCTACGAGCAGTACTTC
TRBD1 | - | 14 | TRBJ1-5 | TRBV10-2 | CASSKDRDDQPQHF | TGCGCCAGCAGTAAAGACAGGGACGATCAGCCCCAGCATTTT
- | - | 14 | TRBJ1-2 | TRBV21-1 | CASSTKGTVYGYTF | TGTGCCAGCAGCACAAAGGGGACAGTTTATGGCTACACCTTC
- | - | 12 | TRBJ2-5 | TRBV30 | CAWSATRSTQYF | TGTGCCTGGAGCGCGACGAGGTCGACCCAGTACTTC
TRBD1 | - | 15 | TRBJ1-2 | TRBV19 | CASRTGQGGYYGYTF | TGTGCCAGTAGAACGGGACAGGGGGGATACTATGGCTACACCTTC
- | - | 12 | TRBJ1-1 | TRBV4-1 | CASSERGPEAFF | TGCGCCAGCAGCGAGCGCGGTCCTGAAGCTTTCTTT
- | - | 13 | TRBJ1-4 | TRBV10-3 | CAINRNLGEKLFF | TGTGCCATCAACAGAAACCTTGGTGAAAAACTGTTTTTT
TRBD2 | - | 12 | TRBJ2-7 | TRBV5-1 | CASPFGGGEQYF | TGCGCCAGTCCCTTCGGGGGGGGTGAGCAGTACTTC
TRBD2 | - | 15 | TRBJ2-3 | TRBV3-1/TRBV3-2 | CASSSSGGFRDTQYF | TGTGCCAGCAGCTCCAGCGGGGGGTTTCGGGATACGCAGTATTTT
TRBD1 | - | 17 | TRBJ1-1 | TRBV5-1 | CASSRGQGTFMNTEAFF | TGCGCCAGCAGTAGGGGACAGGGGACCTTTATGAACACTGAAGCTTTCTTT
- | - | 14 | TRBJ2-3 | TRBV6-4 | CASSVGTFTDTQYF | TGTGCCAGCAGTGTTGGGACTTTCACAGATACGCAGTATTTT
- | - | 14 | TRBJ2-5 | TRBV4-1 | CASQPSGARETQYF | TGCGCCAGCCAACCCTCAGGGGCGCGGGAGACCCAGTACTTC
- | many | 15 | TRBJ2-7 | TRBV7-7 | CASSLALGGTYEQYF | TGTGCTAGCAGCTTAGCCCTCGGGGGAACCTACGAGCAGTACTTC
TRBD2 | - | 16 | TRBJ2-2 | TRBV3-1/TRBV3-2 | CASSRTLSGSTGELFF | TGTGCCAGCAGCCGAACACTTAGCGGGTCCACCGGGGAGCTGTTTTTT
TRBD1 | once | 16 | TRBJ2-7 | TRBV6-2/TRBV6-3 | CASSFPGTGLDYEQYF | TGTGCCAGCAGTTTCCCCGGGACAGGGTTGGACTACGAGCAGTACTTC
TRBD1 | - | 16 | TRBJ1-3 | TRBV18 | CASSPPGTGPGNTIYF | TGTGCCAGCTCACCCCCCGGGACAGGGCCTGGAAACACCATATATTTT
- | - | 15 | TRBJ2-3 | TRBV5-1 | CASSREAPRTDTQYF | TGCGCCAGCAGCCGAGAGGCCCCCCGGACAGATACGCAGTATTTT
- | - | 14 | TRBJ2-1 | TRBV5-1 | CASSPGELENEQFF | TGCGCCAGCAGCCCTGGAGAGCTGGAGAATGAGCAGTTCTTC
- | - | 12 | TRBJ2-1 | TRBV5-8 | CASSITGIEQFF | TGTGCCAGCAGCATCACAGGGATTGAGCAGTTCTTC
TRBD2 | - | 18 | TRBJ2-5 | TRBV4-3 | CASSKEHTGLAEFETQYF | TGCGCCAGCAGCAAAGAACATACGGGACTAGCGGAATTCGAGACCCAGTACTTC
TRBD2 | - | 16 | TRBJ2-1 | TRBV7-3 | CASSQSGVGNYNEQFF | TGTGCCAGCAGTCAAAGCGGGGTGGGCAACTACAATGAGCAGTTCTTC
TRBD1 | - | 13 | TRBJ1-3 | TRBV5-1 | CASRTGSGNTIYF | TGCGCCAGCCGGACAGGGTCTGGAAACACCATATATTTT
TRBD2 | once | 16 | TRBJ2-1 | TRBV24-1 | CATSDLTSGGANEQFF | TGTGCCACCAGTGACCTGACTAGCGGGGGGGCCAATGAGCAGTTCTTC
TRBD2 | few | 14 | TRBJ2-7 | TRBV19 | CASTEAGLPYEQYF | TGTGCCAGTACCGAAGCGGGGTTACCCTACGAGCAGTACTTC
- | - | 14 | TRBJ1-1 | TRBV10-1 | CASSDGRANTEAFF | TGCGCCAGCAGTGACGGCAGGGCGAACACTGAAGCTTTCTTT
- | - | 14 | TRBJ2-2 | TRBV10-2 | CASTVQGNTGELFF | TGCGCCAGCACTGTACAGGGGAACACCGGGGAGCTGTTTTTT
- | once | 14 | TRBJ2-5 | TRBV7-9 | CASSPNSGQETQYF | TGTGCCAGCAGTCCTAATAGCGGCCAAGAGACCCAGTACTTC
- | few | 14 | TRBJ2-1 | TRBV23-1 | CASSGGGDFDEQFF | TGCGCCAGCAGTGGAGGGGGGGACTTCGATGAGCAGTTCTTC
TRBD1 | - | 12 | TRBJ1-6 | TRBV29-1 | CSVRTGEGPLHF | TGCAGCGTCCGGACAGGGGAGGGGCCCCTCCACTTT
- | - | 15 | TRBJ2-5 | TRBV5-5 | CASSPLGGERETQYF | TGTGCCAGCAGCCCCCTAGGTGGGGAGAGGGAGACCCAGTACTTC
TRBD1 | - | 14 | TRBJ1-2 | TRBV28 | CASRPDRGREGYTF | TGTGCCAGCAGACCTGACAGGGGGCGAGAGGGCTACACCTTC
- | - | 16 | TRBJ2-7 | TRBV3-1/TRBV3-2 | CASSQDMVRGLDEQYF | TGTGCCAGCAGCCAAGATATGGTAAGAGGGCTGGACGAGCAGTACTTC
- | once | 14 | TRBJ1-6 | TRBV5-8 | CASSEGQQDSPLHF | TGTGCCAGCAGCGAAGGACAGCAGGATTCACCCCTCCACTTT
- | - | 15 | TRBJ2-2 | TRBV5-1 | CASSLASGGSGELFF | TGCGCCAGCAGCTTGGCCTCTGGGGGCAGCGGGGAGCTGTTTTTT
- | - | 13 | TRBJ2-5 | TRBV19 | CASSWRAQETQYF | TGTGCCAGTAGTTGGAGGGCCCAAGAGACCCAGTACTTC
TRBD1 | once | 15 | TRBJ1-3 | TRBV5-5 | CASRYGTVSGNTIYF | TGTGCCAGCAGATATGGGACAGTCTCTGGAAACACCATATATTTT
- | few | 12 | TRBJ2-5 | TRBV29-1 | CSVRGARETQYF | TGCAGCGTTCGGGGGGCAAGAGAGACCCAGTACTTC
TRBD1 | - | 14 | TRBJ1-5 | TRBV9 | CASSETGFGQPQHF | TGTGCCAGCAGCGAGACAGGGTTCGGGCAGCCCCAGCATTTT